These 24 T cell receptor beta chains came from one sample sequenced in a study of cytomegalovirus exposure and HLA in healthy donors. PCR used 60 Vbeta primers and 13 Jbeta primers. Data came from immunoSEQ multiplex PCR; TCRdb stores just in-frame clones and leaves some out. The table records roughly 140,000 clones, approximately 9% of them present only once. Sequenced material: PBMCs. Every receptor here comes from a male donor in good health and CMV-seronegative.

The chain employs TRBV18 and TRBJ1-5, with D possibly matching TRBD1 (6 bases). The CDR3 has 16 amino acids. The germline gives CDR1 KGHSH, CDR2 LQKENI. V was shortened by 4 bases and J by 0 bases, with 13 bases between the two germline ends. The CDR3 nucleotides read TGTGCCAGCTCACTCGTCGACAGGACTAGCAATCAGCCCCAGCATTTT. Protein product: CASSLVDRTSNQPQHF.

This rearrangement joins TRBV5-4 to TRBJ2-7, with TRBD1 as a possible D gene (5 bases). Between the trimmed V and J ends, which lost 1 base and 0 bases, there was a span of 14 bases. Germline loops: CDR1 SGHNT, CDR2 YYREEE (reference sequence). This CDR3 region has 16 residues. The CDR3 DNA follows: TGTGCCAGCAGCTTGCCAGGGATCAGCTCCTCCTACGAGCAGTACTTC. Amino acid sequence: CASSLPGISSSYEQYF. Variable domain in full (rest from reference TRBV5-4 and TRBJ2-7): ETGVTQSPTHLIKTRGQQVTLRCSSQSGHNTVSWYQQALGQGPQFIFQYYREEENGRGNFPPRFSGLQFPNYSSELNVNALELDDSALYLCASSLPGISSSYEQYFGPGTRLTVT.

This clone has just a few counts. The chain employs TRBV4-2 and TRBJ2-3; 8 positions match TRBD2. Per the germline V gene, CDR1 is LGHNA and CDR2 is YNFKEQ. This CDR3 is 14 amino acids long. Trimming cost V 0 bases and J 6 bases; bases outside gene matches: 2. CDR3 coding DNA: TGTGCCAGCAGCCAAGATCCTAGCGGGGATACGCAGTATTTT. Protein product: CASSQDPSGDTQYF.

This sequence joins TRBV27 and TRBJ1-5; D not resolved. V lost 5 bases to trimming and J lost 6 bases, with 14 bases between them. The length of the CDR3 is 14 residues. Germline-derived CDR1 and CDR2 are MNHEY and SMNVEV (reference sequence). For the CDR3, the DNA is TGTGCCAGCAGTCTAGGACGGGATGGTCAGCCCCAGCATTTT. This codes for CASSLGRDGQPQHF.

This CDR3 reads CASSMSGTGWEGELFF. For the CDR3, the DNA is TGTGCCAGCAGTATGTCCGGGACAGGGTGGGAAGGAGAGCTGTTTTTT. The chain has TRBV11-3 and TRBJ2-2, with 9 bases that match TRBD1. The J segment lost 11 bases and the V segment lost 6 bases, leaving 16 bases of the junction unmatched. The CDR3 length is 16 residues. Per the germline V gene, CDR1 is SGHNT and CDR2 is YENEEA.

This clone occurred a few times. J is TRBJ1-2 and V is TRBV4-3; 8 positions match TRBD1. The CDR3 totals 16 residues. Trimming at V came to 2 bases and at J to 2 bases, leaving 7 bases not matched to a gene. CDR1 LGHNA and CDR2 YSLEER come from the germline V gene. CDR3 protein: CASSQRWTGTNYGYTF. Here the CDR3 DNA reads TGCGCCAGCAGCCAACGATGGACAGGGACGAACTATGGCTACACCTTC.

V is TRBV27 and J is TRBJ1-1; 10 bases are shared with TRBD1. The CDR3 is 17 residues long. CDR1 is MNHEY and CDR2 is SMNVEV in the germline V gene (reference sequence). V gave up 5 bases and J gave up 6 bases; unmatched junction bases: 15. CDR3: CASSPRRQGARGAEAFF. In DNA form, the CDR3 reads TGTGCCAGCAGTCCCCGAAGACAGGGGGCGAGGGGCGCTGAAGCTTTCTTT.

This clone has only a few counts. The genes are TRBV10-3 and TRBJ2-1; 8 bases match TRBD2. The CDR3 runs 13 residues. V gave up 8 bases and J gave up 6 bases; unmatched junction bases: 6. CDR1 is ENHRY and CDR2 is SYGVKD in the germline V gene. CDR3 coding DNA: TGTGCCATCCGAATCGGGGGGGCCAATGAGCAGTTCTTC. Translated, it gives CAIRIGGANEQFF.

This chain joins TRBV6-5 and TRBJ1-1; a weak D match, TRBD1 (5 bases). The CDR3 sequence is 13 residues long. Germline V gives CDR1 MNHEY, CDR2 SVGAGI. Trimming stripped 6 bases from V and 1 base from J, with 9 bases between. Here the CDR3 reads CASSRQKNTEAFF. DNA for the CDR3: TGTGCCAGCAGCCGACAGAAGAACACTGAAGCTTTCTTT.

This clone showed up just a few times. V and J are TRBV7-2 and TRBJ1-2; D is undetermined. The germline V and J ends were trimmed by 1 base and 5 bases, with 8 bases remaining between them. Germline CDR1 SGHTA, CDR2 FQGNSA. This CDR3 comprises 13 residues. The CDR3 is CASSLGGVYGYTF. CDR3 sequence (DNA): TGTGCCAGCAGCTTAGGTGGAGTTTATGGCTACACCTTC.

This chain joins TRBV2 and TRBJ1-2, with TRBD1 identical over 9 bases. The CDR3 totals 13 residues. From germline, CDR1 is SNHLY and CDR2 FYNNEI. With 3 bases clipped from V and 8 bases from J, the junction kept 4 bases outside the gene matches. CDR3 bases: TGTGCCAGCAGTGAGGGGGGACAGGGAGGCTACACCTTC. Translating gives CASSEGGQGGYTF.

The chain couples TRBV11-3 to TRBJ2-3; 11 positions agree with TRBD2. Germline V gives CDR1 SGHNT, CDR2 YENEEA. CDR3 length equals 15 residues. The J segment lost 3 bases and the V segment lost 5 bases, leaving 4 bases of the junction unmatched. CDR3 DNA sequence: TGTGCCAGCAGCCCGGGACTAGCGGCAACAGATACGCAGTATTTT. The encoded protein is CASSPGLAATDTQYF.

The chain combines TRBV6-5 with TRBJ1-6; 7 nucleotides agree with TRBD1. Germline assignment: CDR1 MNHEY and CDR2 SVGAGI. The ends lost 5 bases at V and 10 bases at J; junction bases unmatched: 5. This CDR3 spans 13 amino acids. CDR3 protein: CASSDRVGSPLHF. The DNA of the CDR3 is TGTGCCAGCAGTGACAGGGTGGGCTCACCCCTCCACTTT.

This clone was detected a few times. The chain employs TRBV7-8 and TRBJ2-3; no clear D gene. Per the germline V gene, CDR1 is SGHVS and CDR2 is FQNEAQ. The CDR3 contains 14 residues. The germline V and J ends were trimmed by 6 bases and 0 bases, with 10 bases remaining between them. The CDR3 spells CASSRGRSTDTQYF. The CDR3, as DNA: TGTGCCAGCAGTCGTGGTCGGAGCACAGATACGCAGTATTTT.

There are a few counts of this clone. CDR3: CASSFWVGREAFF. CDR3 coding DNA: TGTGCCAGCAGCTTCTGGGTAGGGAGGGAAGCTTTCTTT. The rearrangement uses TRBV7-2 and TRBJ1-1; D not resolved. The CDR3 is 13 residues long. Germline assignment: CDR1 SGHTA and CDR2 FQGNSA. V lost 3 bases to trimming and J lost 8 bases, with 13 bases between them. Using reference TRBV7-2 and TRBJ1-1 for the parts outside the CDR3, the full variable domain is GAGVSQSPSNKVTEKGKDVELRCDPISGHTALYWYRQSLGQGLEFLIYFQGNSAPDKSGLPSDRFSAERTGGSVSTLTIQRTQQEDSAVYLCASSFWVGREAFFGQGTRLTVV.

V is TRBV7-9 and J is TRBJ1-1, with TRBD1 identical over 11 bases. This CDR3 comprises 17 residues. V lost 5 bases, J lost 0 bases, and 8 bases stayed unmatched. Germline V gene sequence: CDR1 SEHNR, CDR2 FQNEAQ (reference sequence). The CDR3: CASSAGTGGLMNTEAFF. The CDR3 DNA reads TGTGCCAGCAGCGCCGGGACAGGGGGTCTCATGAACACTGAAGCTTTCTTT.

This clone was counted between two and nine times. V and J are TRBV27 and TRBJ1-1, with 7 bases that match TRBD1. The germline gives CDR1 MNHEY, CDR2 SMNVEV (reference sequence). This CDR3 is 14 amino acids long. V shed 3 bases and J 2 bases; nucleotides not matched to a gene: 3. The CDR3, as DNA: TGTGCCAGCAGTTTTGACAGGGACAACACTGAAGCTTTCTTT. It yields the protein CASSFDRDNTEAFF.

This clone has more than one count but fewer than ten. The rearrangement links TRBV5-1 to TRBJ2-5, with 10 bases aligning to TRBD2. The CDR3 has 18 residues. Germline assignment: CDR1 SGHRS and CDR2 YFSETQ. The junction had 8 bases not matched to a gene; V was cut back by 0 bases and J by 0 bases. CDR3 sequence reads: CASSLAVRTSGHQETQYF. The CDR3 bases are TGCGCCAGCAGCTTGGCGGTACGGACTAGCGGTCACCAAGAGACCCAGTACTTC.

This clone was recorded a few times. The rearrangement links TRBV28 to TRBJ2-2, with 9 bases identical to TRBD2. Germline V gene sequence: CDR1 MDHEN, CDR2 SYDVKM. The V segment lost 6 bases and the J segment 5 bases; nucleotides outside the gene matches: 16. The CDR3 spans 18 residues. As DNA, the CDR3 is TGTGCCAGCAGCTCATTTTTATTAGCGGGAGATCATACCGGGGAGCTGTTTTTT. Protein: CASSSFLLAGDHTGELFF.

This clone was observed a few times. The J gene is TRBJ2-3, the V gene TRBV7-3; D may be TRBD2 (6 bases). The germline gives CDR1 SGHTA, CDR2 FQGTGA. This CDR3 has 18 amino acids. Between the trimmed V and J ends, which lost 0 bases and 1 base, there was a span of 17 bases. The CDR3 nucleotides read TGTGCCAGCAGCTTAACGGGGGGTCCCCCTCGGGGCACAGATACGCAGTATTTT. Translated: CASSLTGGPPRGTDTQYF.

This clone was counted between two and nine times. The V call is TRBV7-2, the J call TRBJ1-2; D is perhaps TRBD1 (6 bases). Germline V CDR1 and CDR2: SGHTA, FQGNSA. Trimming took 1 base from V and 7 from J, leaving 7 bases between them. The CDR3 length is 12 residues. In DNA, the CDR3 is TGTGCCAGCAGCTTAGGGACAGTTGGCTACACCTTC. Protein product: CASSLGTVGYTF.

This clone was seen only a few times. The CDR3 DNA reads as TGTGCCAGCAGCTTTAAGCGTACAGATACGCAGTATTTT. Encoded protein: CASSFKRTDTQYF. The rearrangement links TRBV7-2 to TRBJ2-3; unclear D gene. V lost 3 bases to trimming and J lost 3 bases, with 7 bases between them. CDR1 is SGHTA and CDR2 is FQGNSA in the germline V gene. The CDR3 contains 13 residues.

The chain uses TRBV2 and TRBJ2-1; D may be TRBD1 (6 bases). Germline assignment: CDR1 SNHLY and CDR2 FYNNEI. V was shortened by 3 bases and J by 8 bases, with 11 bases between the two germline ends. The CDR3 loop spans 13 amino acids. Here the CDR3 DNA reads TGTGCCAGCAGTGATGTAGGGGGTCATGAGCAGTTCTTC. Protein: CASSDVGGHEQFF.

This clone has just a few counts. V usage is TRBV5-4 and J usage is TRBJ1-2; 8 bases fit TRBD1. The length of the CDR3 is 13 residues. The germline V gene encodes CDR1 SGHNT and CDR2 YYREEE (reference sequence). With V trimmed by 4 bases and J by 10 bases, 9 bases remained unmatched. CDR3 region: CASSIGQGPFYTF. CDR3 nucleotide sequence: TGTGCCAGCAGCATTGGACAGGGTCCATTCTACACCTTC.